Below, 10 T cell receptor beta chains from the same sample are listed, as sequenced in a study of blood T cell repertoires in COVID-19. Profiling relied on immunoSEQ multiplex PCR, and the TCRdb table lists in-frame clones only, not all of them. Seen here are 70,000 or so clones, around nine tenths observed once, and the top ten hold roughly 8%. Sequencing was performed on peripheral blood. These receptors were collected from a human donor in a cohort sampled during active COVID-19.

CDR3 amino acids: CASSQVIGGDEQYF. CDR3 coding DNA: TGTGCCAGCAGCCAGGTTATAGGAGGTGACGAGCAGTACTTC. The V call is TRBV6-5, the J call TRBJ2-7, with D maybe TRBD2 (5 bases). The V and J ends lost 6 bases and 5 bases respectively, with 17 bases between them. The CDR3 runs 14 residues. CDR1 and CDR2 from the germline V gene are MNHEY and SVGAGI.

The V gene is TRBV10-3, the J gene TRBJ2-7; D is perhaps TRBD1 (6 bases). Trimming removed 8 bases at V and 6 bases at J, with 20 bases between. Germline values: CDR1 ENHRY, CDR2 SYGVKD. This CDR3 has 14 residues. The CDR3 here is CAIRQDVRTPEQYF. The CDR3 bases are TGTGCCATCCGACAGGACGTCCGGACCCCCGAGCAGTACTTC.

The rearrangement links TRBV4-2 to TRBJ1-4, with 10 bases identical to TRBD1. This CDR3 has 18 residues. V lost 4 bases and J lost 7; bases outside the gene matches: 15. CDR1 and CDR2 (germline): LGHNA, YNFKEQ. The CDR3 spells CASSPESDRGLVGEKLFF. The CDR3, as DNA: TGTGCCAGCAGCCCCGAAAGCGACAGGGGGCTGGTAGGTGAAAAACTGTTTTTT.

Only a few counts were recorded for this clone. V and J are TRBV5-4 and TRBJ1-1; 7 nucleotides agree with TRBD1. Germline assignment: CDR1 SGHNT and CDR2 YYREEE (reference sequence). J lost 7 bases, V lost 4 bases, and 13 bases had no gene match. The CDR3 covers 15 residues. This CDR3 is CASSASGTAFGEAFF. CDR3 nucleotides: TGTGCCAGCAGCGCCTCCGGGACAGCTTTTGGTGAAGCTTTCTTT.

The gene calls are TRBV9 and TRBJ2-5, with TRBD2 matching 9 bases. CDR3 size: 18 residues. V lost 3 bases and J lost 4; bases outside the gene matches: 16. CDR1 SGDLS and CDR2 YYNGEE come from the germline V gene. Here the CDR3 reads CASSEGTDQAGGRETQYF. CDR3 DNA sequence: TGTGCCAGCAGCGAAGGCACAGACCAAGCGGGGGGAAGAGAGACCCAGTACTTC.

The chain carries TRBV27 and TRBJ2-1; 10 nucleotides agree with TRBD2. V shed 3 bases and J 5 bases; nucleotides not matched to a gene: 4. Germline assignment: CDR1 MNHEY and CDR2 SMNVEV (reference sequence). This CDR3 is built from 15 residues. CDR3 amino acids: CASSFQRGGDNEQFF. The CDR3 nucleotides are TGTGCCAGCAGTTTTCAGCGGGGGGGGGACAATGAGCAGTTCTTC.

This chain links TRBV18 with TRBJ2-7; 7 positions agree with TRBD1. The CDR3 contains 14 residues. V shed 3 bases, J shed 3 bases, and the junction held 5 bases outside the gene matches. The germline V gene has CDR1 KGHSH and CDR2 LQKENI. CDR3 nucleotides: TGTGCCAGCTCACCGGGACAGCAAATCTACGAGCAGTACTTC. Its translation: CASSPGQQIYEQYF.

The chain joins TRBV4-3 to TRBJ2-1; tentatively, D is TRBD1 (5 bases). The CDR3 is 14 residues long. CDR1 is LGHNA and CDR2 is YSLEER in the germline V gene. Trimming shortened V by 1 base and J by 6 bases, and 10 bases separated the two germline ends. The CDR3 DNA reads TGCGCCAGCAGCCAAGGGGGCTCGTCCAATGAGCAGTTCTTC. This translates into CASSQGGSSNEQFF.

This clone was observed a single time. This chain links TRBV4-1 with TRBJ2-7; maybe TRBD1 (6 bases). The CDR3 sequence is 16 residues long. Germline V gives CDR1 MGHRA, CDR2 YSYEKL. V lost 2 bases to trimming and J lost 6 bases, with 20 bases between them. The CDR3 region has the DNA TGCGCCAGCAGCCAACAAACAGGGTACACTCTTCGCGAGCAGTACTTC. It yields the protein CASSQQTGYTLREQYF.

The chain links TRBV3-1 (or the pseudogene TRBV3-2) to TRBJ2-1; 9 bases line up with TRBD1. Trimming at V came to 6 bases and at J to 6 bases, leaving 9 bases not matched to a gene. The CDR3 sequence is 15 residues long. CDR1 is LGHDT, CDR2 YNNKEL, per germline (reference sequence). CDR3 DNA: TGTGCCAGCAGTCTAGGGACAGGGTTTAGCAATGAGCAGTTCTTC. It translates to CASSLGTGFSNEQFF.